Listed below are T cell receptor beta chains from one sample, sequenced in a study of vaccination and CD4 T cells after COVID-19. Their specific antigens are unknown. Via MiXCR, TCRdb re-called the PCR reads, giving one row per CDR3 protein. The table lists over 20,000 distinct CDR3 sequences, approximately 48% of them singletons, with 4.5% to 7% in the top ten. Sequenced sample: CD4+ T cells from blood, cultured in vitro. All receptors come from a human donor who had recovered from COVID-19. The CDR3 runs from the conserved cysteine through the conserved F or W. Fields, in order: D gene, V gene, J gene, clone size, CDR3 protein, CDR3 DNA. D genes are given only for firm matches. Part of the rows lack a size; the others show once, few, many or a class for expanded clones.

.	TRBV19	TRBJ1-1	few	CASSPGSGNTEAFF	TGTGCCAGTAGCCCCGGAAGCGGGAACACTGAAGCTTTCTTT
.	TRBV19	TRBJ1-5	.	CASSISAEEPQHF	TGTGCCAGTAGTATCAGCGCGGAGGAGCCCCAGCATTTT
.	TRBV28	TRBJ1-6	few	CASNYRGVGNSPLHF	TGTGCCAGCAACTACCGGGGGGTGGGTAATTCACCCCTCCACTTT
.	TRBV2	TRBJ2-7	few	CASSPTLALAYEQYF	TGTGCCAGCAGCCCCACTCTAGCTTTGGCCTACGAGCAGTACTTC
TRBD1	TRBV7-9	TRBJ1-4	few	CASSFHRDQGGELFF	TGTGCCAGCAGCTTCCACAGGGACCAAGGGGGCGAACTGTTTTTT
.	TRBV19	TRBJ2-1	.	CASSRTGLDEQFF	TGTGCCAGTAGTAGAACAGGCCTCGATGAGCAGTTCTTC
.	TRBV10-1	TRBJ1-1	.	CASKKTGNTEAFF	TGCGCCAGCAAAAAGACTGGGAACACTGAAGCTTTCTTT
TRBD1	TRBV6-4	TRBJ1-2	few	CASSDQTGKGYTF	TGTGCCAGCAGTGACCAGACAGGGAAAGGCTACACCTTC
.	TRBV10-3	TRBJ2-7	few	CAAGPNYEQYF	TGTGCTGCGGGACCGAACTACGAGCAGTACTTC
.	TRBV20-1	TRBJ2-1	.	CSASLENNEQFF	TGCAGTGCTAGTTTAGAGAACAATGAGCAGTTCTTC
.	TRBV7-9	TRBJ1-1	few	CASSLVAGPEAFF	TGTGCCAGCAGCTTAGTCGCCGGCCCTGAAGCTTTCTTT
.	TRBV7-9	TRBJ2-6	.	CASRPRPLRRAGANVLTF	TGTGCCAGCAGACCTAGGCCCTTGAGAAGGGCCGGGGCCAACGTCCTGACTTTC
.	TRBV30	TRBJ1-3	.	CAWNKNRETGNTIYF	TGTGCCTGGAACAAGAACAGGGAAACTGGAAACACCATATATTTT
.	TRBV6-2/TRBV6-3	TRBJ2-5	.	CAGHTTGQETQYF	TGTGCCGGCCACACTACAGGGCAAGAGACCCAGTACTTC
.	TRBV30	TRBJ1-6	.	CAWRPRNNSPLHF	TGTGCCTGGAGACCTCGGAATAATTCACCCCTCCACTTT
.	TRBV20-1	TRBJ1-2	.	CSAPTPYYGYTF	TGCAGTGCCCCAACACCCTACTATGGCTACACCTTC
TRBD1	TRBV7-9	TRBJ2-2	.	CASSLNRGRRTGELFF	TGTGCCAGCAGCCTAAACAGGGGACGGAGGACCGGGGAGCTGTTTTTT
.	TRBV18	TRBJ1-5	.	CASSPEGGNQPQHF	TGTGCCAGCTCACCGGAGGGGGGAAATCAGCCCCAGCATTTT
.	TRBV6-1	TRBJ2-7	few	CASTEWGADEQYF	TGTGCCAGCACCGAATGGGGGGCCGACGAGCAGTACTTC
TRBD2	TRBV20-1	TRBJ2-7	.	CSARKLAASYEQYF	TGCAGTGCTAGGAAACTAGCGGCCTCATACGAGCAGTACTTC
.	TRBV5-1	TRBJ1-2	.	CASSLEQGRAYGYTF	TGCGCCAGCAGCTTGGAACAGGGTAGGGCCTATGGCTACACCTTC
.	TRBV6-5	TRBJ2-7	.	CASSYSSDYEQYF	TGTGCCAGCAGTTACTCGAGCGACTACGAGCAGTACTTC
.	TRBV24-1	TRBJ2-2	.	CATSDFGGELFF	TGTGCCACCAGTGATTTCGGCGGGGAGCTGTTTTTT
TRBD2	TRBV20-1	TRBJ2-7	.	CSARSAGGYYEQYF	TGCAGTGCTAGATCGGCGGGAGGATATTACGAGCAGTACTTC
.	TRBV6-5	TRBJ2-3	.	CASSYSGMKIEDTQYF	TGTGCCAGCAGTTACTCGGGGATGAAGATTGAAGATACGCAGTATTTT
TRBD1	TRBV20-1	TRBJ1-2	.	CSARKGQGNYGYTF	TGCAGTGCTAGAAAGGGACAGGGAAACTATGGCTACACCTTC
.	TRBV18	TRBJ1-1	once	CASSPAGTEVEAFF	TGTGCCAGCTCACCGGCCGGGACGGAGGTTGAAGCTTTCTTT
.	TRBV2	TRBJ1-1	.	CASSERSGNTEAFF	TGTGCCAGCAGTGAACGGTCAGGGAACACTGAAGCTTTCTTT
TRBD1	TRBV20-1	TRBJ1-4	few	CSAPGTGAATNEKLFF	TGCAGTGCTCCCGGGACAGGGGCAGCAACTAATGAAAAACTGTTTTTT
.	TRBV6-5	TRBJ2-1	.	CASSYRGSSYNEQFF	TGTGCCAGCAGTTACCGAGGGAGTTCCTACAATGAGCAGTTCTTC
TRBD1	TRBV7-9	TRBJ1-1	.	CASSPRHRGEGPPEAFF	TGTGCCAGCAGCCCTAGACACAGGGGCGAGGGGCCACCTGAAGCTTTCTTT
.	TRBV5-5	TRBJ2-3	.	CASSTDVTTDTQYF	TGTGCCAGCAGCACCGACGTAACCACAGATACGCAGTATTTT
.	TRBV2	TRBJ2-1	.	CASSEFGATYNEQFF	TGTGCCAGCAGTGAATTTGGGGCCACCTACAATGAGCAGTTCTTC
TRBD1	TRBV20-1	TRBJ2-6	medium-sized	CSAPSAGTGVSGANVLTF	TGCAGTGCTCCTTCGGCCGGGACAGGGGTCTCTGGGGCCAACGTCCTGACTTTC
.	TRBV10-3	TRBJ2-7	.	CAISNQGSSYEQYF	TGTGCCATCAGCAATCAGGGTAGCTCCTACGAGCAGTACTTC
.	TRBV30	TRBJ2-7	few	CAWSVSGEGEQYF	TGTGCCTGGAGTGTTAGCGGAGAGGGGGAGCAGTACTTC
.	TRBV10-2	TRBJ1-4	.	CASSANRREKLFF	TGCGCCAGCAGTGCGAACAGGCGGGAGAAACTGTTTTTT
TRBD2	TRBV27	TRBJ2-2	.	CASSSGGGELFF	TGTGCCAGCAGTAGCGGGGGCGGGGAGCTGTTTTTT
.	TRBV30	TRBJ1-5	.	CAWSVWDQPQHF	TGTGCCTGGAGTGTATGGGATCAGCCCCAGCATTTT
.	TRBV6-1	TRBJ2-7	.	CASTTGRRYEQYF	TGTGCCAGCACCACGGGACGGCGCTACGAGCAGTACTTC
.	TRBV19	TRBJ1-6	few	CASSPGYNSPLHF	TGTGCCAGTAGTCCCGGGTACAATTCACCCCTCCACTTT
TRBD2	TRBV11-1	TRBJ2-1	once	CASSFSGSSSNEQFF	TGTGCCAGCAGCTTTAGCGGGAGCTCTTCCAATGAGCAGTTCTTC
.	TRBV12-3/TRBV12-4	TRBJ2-1	few	CASSREGAKIYNEQFF	TGTGCCAGCAGTCGGGAAGGGGCGAAGATTTACAATGAGCAGTTCTTC
.	TRBV5-5	TRBJ2-5	.	CASSFAGETQYF	TGTGCCAGCAGCTTTGCGGGAGAGACCCAGTACTTC
.	TRBV28	TRBJ1-5	.	CASIPRANQPQHF	TGTGCCAGCATCCCTCGAGCCAATCAGCCCCAGCATTTT
.	TRBV30	TRBJ2-1	.	CAWTWRALDNEQFF	TGTGCCTGGACGTGGAGGGCATTGGACAATGAGCAGTTCTTC
.	TRBV28	TRBJ1-1	few	CASSLIANTEAFF	TGTGCCAGCAGCCTAATCGCGAACACTGAAGCTTTCTTT
.	TRBV7-2	TRBJ2-5	once	CASSLNSQETQYF	TGTGCCAGCAGCTTAAACAGCCAAGAGACCCAGTACTTC
.	TRBV2	TRBJ1-2	few	CASRFTLNYGYTF	TGTGCCAGCAGATTTACACTTAACTATGGCTACACCTTC
TRBD2	TRBV5-1	TRBJ2-1	.	CASSLVAGGYNEQFF	TGCGCCAGCAGCTTGGTGGCGGGAGGATACAATGAGCAGTTCTTC
TRBD2	TRBV27	TRBJ2-2	.	CASSRILAGDRTGELFF	TGTGCCAGCAGTCGAATACTAGCGGGAGATCGCACCGGGGAGCTGTTTTTT
.	TRBV6-1	TRBJ1-5	few	CASSDRTEKNQPQHF	TGTGCCAGCAGTGACCGGACAGAAAAGAATCAGCCCCAGCATTTT
.	TRBV20-1	TRBJ1-2	few	CSARPVASAYGYTF	TGCAGTGCTAGACCCGTCGCGAGCGCCTATGGCTACACCTTC
.	TRBV27	TRBJ1-1	.	CASRVFMNTEAFF	TGTGCCAGCCGGGTTTTCATGAACACTGAAGCTTTCTTT